One and the same sample provided the 9 T cell receptor beta chains below, sequenced in a study of early T cells in non-severe SARS-CoV-2 infection. A single record per CDR3 protein comes from TCRdb applying MiXCR to the 5' RACE reads. The sample yields some 77,000 distinct CDR3 sequences, about a sixth seen once. Sequencing was done on a sample of whole blood. Receptors were obtained from an adult who was a healthcare worker with PCR-confirmed SARS-CoV-2 infection or an uninfected control (not recorded which).

The rearrangement uses TRBV6-5 and TRBJ2-1; 13 bases are shared with TRBD2. The length of the CDR3 is 14 residues. CDR1 is MNHEY, CDR2 SVGAGI, per germline. V lost 5 bases and J lost 9; bases outside the gene matches: 4. Here the CDR3 DNA reads TGTGCCAGCAGTGAACTAGCGGGAGGGAGTGAGCAGTTCTTC. Its translation: CASSELAGGSEQFF.

This rearrangement joins TRBV11-2 to TRBJ2-7; weak D call: TRBD1 (6 bases). The germline gives CDR1 SGHAT, CDR2 FQNNGV. The CDR3 spans 14 residues. Trimming pared 2 bases from V and 2 bases from J, leaving 10 bases between. The CDR3, as DNA: TGTGCCAGCAGCTTAACAGGGCTCGCCTACGAGCAGTACTTC. Protein: CASSLTGLAYEQYF.

The table lists this clonotype with a few counts. This chain joins TRBV7-2 and TRBJ1-3; no definite D call. The CDR3 runs 15 residues. Per germline, CDR1 SGHTA and CDR2 FQGNSA. V was pared by 6 bases and J by 0 bases, with 12 bases between. The CDR3 loop is CASSLLGFSGNTIYF. The CDR3 nucleotides read TGTGCCAGCAGTTTGTTGGGCTTCTCTGGAAACACCATATATTTT.

This chain connects TRBV5-5 to TRBJ1-2; unclear D gene. Germline loops: CDR1 SGHKS, CDR2 YYEKEE (reference sequence). This CDR3 region has 14 residues. V lost 1 base and J lost 3, with 10 bases in between. CDR3 in DNA: TGTGCCAGCAGCTTGTTGTTGGGCCACTATGGCTACACCTTC. Translated, it gives CASSLLLGHYGYTF.

This chain uses TRBV19 with TRBJ2-3; D gene uncertain. Trimming shortened V by 5 bases and J by 4 bases, and 10 bases separated the two germline ends. The germline V gene has CDR1 LNHDA and CDR2 SQIVND (reference sequence). There are 13 residues in the CDR3. CDR3 loop: CASSERNSDTQYF. The CDR3 nucleotides are TGTGCCAGTAGTGAAAGAAATTCAGATACGCAGTATTTT.

This clonotype was counted between two and nine times. The chain uses TRBV9 and TRBJ2-7, with D possibly matching TRBD2 (5 bases). Per germline, CDR1 SGDLS and CDR2 YYNGEE. Trimming pared 3 bases from V and 6 bases from J, leaving 22 bases between. The CDR3 is 16 amino acids. The CDR3 loop is CASSDQSGIPTPEQYF. DNA for the CDR3: TGTGCCAGCAGCGACCAATCCGGGATCCCCACCCCCGAGCAGTACTTC.

Ten or more counts support this clonotype. The chain couples TRBV5-4 to TRBJ1-6; 9 bases match TRBD1. This CDR3 is 19 amino acids long. Germline loops: CDR1 SGHNT, CDR2 YYREEE (reference sequence). The V and J ends lost 4 bases and 1 base, in that order; junction bases with no gene match: 12. CDR3 sequence reads: CASSRSGQGFSSYNSPLHF. Here the CDR3 DNA reads TGTGCCAGCAGCCGATCGGGACAGGGTTTCTCTTCCTATAATTCACCCCTCCACTTT. The whole variable domain, remainder taken from reference TRBV5-4 and TRBJ1-6, is ETGVTQSPTHLIKTRGQQVTLRCSSQSGHNTVSWYQQALGQGPQFIFQYYREEENGRGNFPPRFSGLQFPNYSSELNVNALELDDSALYLCASSRSGQGFSSYNSPLHFGNGTRLTVT.

The V gene is TRBV20-1, the J gene TRBJ2-3, with 13 bases that match TRBD2. There are 15 residues in the CDR3. Trimming at V came to 3 bases and at J to 3 bases, leaving 3 bases not matched to a gene. Germline CDR1 and CDR2: DFQATT and SNEGSKA (reference sequence). The CDR3 DNA reads as TGCAGTGCTAGGGGACTAGCGGGAAGAACAGATACGCAGTATTTT. As protein: CSARGLAGRTDTQYF.

This rearrangement joins TRBV12-3 or TRBV12-4 to TRBJ2-3; the D is unclear. Trimming pared 4 bases from V and 4 bases from J, leaving 9 bases between. The CDR3 covers 13 residues. The CDR3 nucleotides read TGTGCCAGCAGTTCCCAGACTTCAGATACGCAGTATTTT. Its translation: CASSSQTSDTQYF.